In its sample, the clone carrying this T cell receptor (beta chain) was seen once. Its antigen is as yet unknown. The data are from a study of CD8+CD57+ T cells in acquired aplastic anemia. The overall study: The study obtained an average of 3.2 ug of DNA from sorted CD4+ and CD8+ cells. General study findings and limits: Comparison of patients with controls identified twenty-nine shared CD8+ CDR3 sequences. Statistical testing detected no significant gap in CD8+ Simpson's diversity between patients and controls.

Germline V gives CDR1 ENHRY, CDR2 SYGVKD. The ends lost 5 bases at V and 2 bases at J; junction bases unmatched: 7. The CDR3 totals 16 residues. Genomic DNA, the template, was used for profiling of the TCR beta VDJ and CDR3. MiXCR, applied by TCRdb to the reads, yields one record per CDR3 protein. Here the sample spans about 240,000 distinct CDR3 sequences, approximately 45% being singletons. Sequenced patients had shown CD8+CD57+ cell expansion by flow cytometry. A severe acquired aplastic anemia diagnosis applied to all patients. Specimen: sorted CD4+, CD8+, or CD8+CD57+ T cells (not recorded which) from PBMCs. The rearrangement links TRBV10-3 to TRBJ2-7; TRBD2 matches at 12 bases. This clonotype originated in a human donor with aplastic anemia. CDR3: CAISWTSGKNPYEQYF. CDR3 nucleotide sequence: TGTGCCATCAGTTGGACTAGCGGGAAAAATCCCTACGAGCAGTACTTC.